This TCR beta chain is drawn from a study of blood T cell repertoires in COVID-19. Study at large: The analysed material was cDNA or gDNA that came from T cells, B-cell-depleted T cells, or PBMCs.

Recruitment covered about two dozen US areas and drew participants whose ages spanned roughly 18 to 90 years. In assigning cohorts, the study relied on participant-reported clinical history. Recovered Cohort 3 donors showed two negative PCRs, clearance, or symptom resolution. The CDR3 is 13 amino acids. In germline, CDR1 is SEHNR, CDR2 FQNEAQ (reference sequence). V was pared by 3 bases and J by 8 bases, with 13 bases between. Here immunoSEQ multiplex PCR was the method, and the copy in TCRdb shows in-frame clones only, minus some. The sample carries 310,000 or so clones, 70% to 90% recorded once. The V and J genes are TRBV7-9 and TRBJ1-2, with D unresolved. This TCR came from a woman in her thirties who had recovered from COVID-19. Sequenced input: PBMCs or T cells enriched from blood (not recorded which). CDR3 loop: CASSFGSLRGYTF. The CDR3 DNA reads TGTGCCAGCAGCTTCGGGTCCCTCCGGGGCTACACCTTC.